Following are 28 T cell receptor beta chains from one sample sequenced in a study of Ad26.COV2.S vaccination and SARS-CoV-2 variants (dated by TCRdb to the early 2020s). The treatment or condition tag for this specimen amounts to: about 20 received Ad26.COV2.S at low or high dose, single or two shots; about five received placebo; per-sample allocation not given. Repertoires of vaccine and placebo recipients were sequenced from samples collected on day 63 after the first injection. Receptor amplification or capture employed the immunoSEQ multiplex PCR assay. TCRdb mirrors the immuneACCESS table, restricted to in-frame sequences. Some clones are absent from its copies; in checked studies, under half trace to an unresolved V gene, and the reason for the others is unknown. In this sample the table shows 300,000 to 350,000 clones, under 90% of which occur a single time. The ten most abundant clones make up about 5% of the sample.

This specimen consisted of peripheral blood, obtained in a trial of Ad26.COV2.S vaccine versus placebo. The receptors were gathered from a person aged 18 to 59 who received the Ad26.COV2.S COVID-19 vaccine or a placebo.

This clone was observed once. This chain links TRBV10-1 with TRBJ2-7; D might be TRBD1 (6 bases). From germline, CDR1 is WNHNN and CDR2 SYGVQD (reference sequence). There are 14 residues in the CDR3. V lost 5 bases to trimming and J lost 7 bases, with 18 bases between them. The CDR3 sequence is CASSQNPSGEEQYF. The CDR3, as DNA: TGCGCCAGCAGTCAGAACCCCTCAGGGGAGGAGCAGTACTTC.

V gene TRBV2 combines with J gene TRBJ2-5, with D perhaps matching TRBD2 (7 bases). This CDR3 is 17 amino acids long. The germline V gene encodes CDR1 SNHLY and CDR2 FYNNEI. The V and J ends lost 1 base and 1 base respectively, with 16 bases between them. CDR3 amino acids: CASSEGEGGPFQETQYF. The CDR3 region has the DNA TGTGCCAGCAGTGAAGGGGAGGGGGGCCCTTTCCAAGAGACCCAGTACTTC.

The CDR3 loop reads CASGDNQPQHF. CDR3 nucleotides: TGTGCCTCCGGGGACAATCAGCCCCAGCATTTT. The rearrangement joins TRBV30 to TRBJ1-5, with D unresolved. CDR1 and CDR2 from the germline V gene are GTSNPN and SVGIG (reference sequence). V was clipped by 7 bases and J by 3 bases, with 7 bases between them. This CDR3 has 11 amino acids.

This clone was observed a single time. The chain joins TRBV20-1 to TRBJ1-1; no reliable D call. This CDR3 has 11 amino acids. CDR1 is DFQATT, CDR2 SNEGSKA, per germline (reference sequence). Trimming stripped 5 bases from V and 3 bases from J, with 7 bases between. CDR3 region: CSAEVYTEAFF. The DNA for the CDR3 is TGCAGTGCTGAGGTTTACACTGAAGCTTTCTTT.

The V gene is TRBV6-6, the J gene TRBJ1-4; D unresolved. The V and J ends lost 0 bases and 10 bases respectively, with 15 bases between them. Germline CDR1 reads MNHNY; CDR2 reads SVGAGI (reference sequence). CDR3 size: 15 residues. The CDR3 DNA sequence: TGTGCCAGCAGTTACTCAGATGGCGGGTCCCGAAAACTGTTTTTT. Its translation: CASSYSDGGSRKLFF.

V and J are TRBV7-9 and TRBJ1-1; D gene ambiguous. Per germline, CDR1 SEHNR and CDR2 FQNEAQ (reference sequence). The CDR3 extends over 13 amino acids. Trimming stripped 8 bases from V and 8 bases from J, with 18 bases between. The CDR3 region is CASWSGRVEEAFF. DNA for the CDR3: TGTGCCAGCTGGTCGGGTCGCGTGGAGGAAGCTTTCTTT.

V usage is TRBV30 and J usage is TRBJ1-1; 7 bases fit TRBD1. The CDR3 is 14 amino acids. With V trimmed by 0 bases and J by 6 bases, 7 bases remained unmatched. Germline V gene data show CDR1 as GTSNPN and CDR2 as SVGIG (reference sequence). The CDR3: CAWSVLQGRAEAFF. CDR3 in DNA: TGTGCCTGGAGTGTACTACAGGGGAGGGCTGAAGCTTTCTTT.

V usage is TRBV4-2 and J usage is TRBJ2-5; D is tentatively TRBD1 or TRBD2 (6 bases each). The CDR3 spans 16 residues. The germline gives CDR1 LGHNA, CDR2 YNFKEQ. Trimming pared 1 base from V and 1 base from J, leaving 13 bases between. DNA of the CDR3: TGTGCCAGCAGCCAAGCCGTGGGGGGCGGCCAAGAGACCCAGTACTTC. Translation: CASSQAVGGGQETQYF.

The chain links TRBV2 to TRBJ2-7; 12 positions match TRBD2. The J segment lost 4 bases and the V segment lost 6 bases, leaving 7 bases of the junction unmatched. The CDR3 is 15 amino acids. Per the germline V gene, CDR1 is SNHLY and CDR2 is FYNNEI. This chain's CDR3 is CASRTLAGGGYEQYV. Written as DNA, the CDR3 is TGTGCCAGCAGAACTCTAGCGGGAGGGGGGTACGAGCAGTACGTC.

This clone was detected a few times. The sample contains more than one DNA sequence encoding this CDR3. V gene TRBV12-3 or TRBV12-4 combines with J gene TRBJ1-1; D remains unclear. This CDR3 comprises 13 residues. The V end lost 0 bases, the J end lost 1 base, and 3 bases lay between the germline ends. CDR3 in DNA: TGTGCCAGCAGTTTAGCAGGGAACACTGAAGCTTTCTTT. Encoded protein: CASSLAGNTEAFF.

The chain combines TRBV19 with TRBJ1-1; the match to TRBD1 covers 7 bases. Trimming cost V 8 bases and J 3 bases; bases outside gene matches: 21. From germline, CDR1 is LNHDA and CDR2 SQIVND (reference sequence). The CDR3 is 18 residues long. The CDR3 DNA follows: TGTGCCAGTCTATCTAGGGGGCGCAAAGTCCCTCAGGACACTGAAGCTTTCTTT. Its protein is CASLSRGRKVPQDTEAFF.

This sequence joins TRBV11-3 and TRBJ1-2; D might be TRBD1 (5 bases). The CDR3 sequence is 16 residues long. V was pared by 5 bases and J by 2 bases, with 18 bases between. The germline V gene encodes CDR1 SGHNT and CDR2 YENEEA. For the CDR3, the DNA is TGTGCCAGCAGCGCTTCGCAGTGGGGGTCAAACTATGGCTACACCTTC. Amino acid sequence: CASSASQWGSNYGYTF.

The chain carries TRBV30 and TRBJ2-7; D is uncertain. Per germline, CDR1 GTSNPN and CDR2 SVGIG (reference sequence). The CDR3 runs to 12 residues. The V end was cut by 1 base, the J end by 3 bases, with 7 bases between. The CDR3 sequence: CAWSEGYYEQYV. CDR3 DNA sequence: TGTGCCTGGAGTGAGGGATACTACGAGCAGTACGTC.

This chain joins TRBV11-3 and TRBJ1-2, with 9 bases that match TRBD1. CDR3 length: 15 amino acids. Germline CDR1 SGHNT, CDR2 YENEEA. J gave up 1 base and V 3 bases, and 3 bases lay outside the gene matches. Here the CDR3 reads CASSFGTGFNYGYTF. For the CDR3, the DNA is TGTGCCAGCAGCTTCGGGACAGGGTTTAACTATGGCTACACCTTC. Looking up the rest from reference TRBV11-3 and TRBJ1-2 gives the full variable domain: EAGVVQSPRYKIIEKKQPVAFWCNPISGHNTLYWYLQNLGQGPELLIRYENEEAVDDSQLPKDRFSAERLKGVDSTLKIQPAELGDSAVYLCASSFGTGFNYGYTFGSGTRLTVV.

This clone was counted once. The V call is TRBV4-1, the J call TRBJ1-1, with D hard to call. The V gene's germline CDR1 is MGHRA and CDR2 YSYEKL. Trimming took 0 bases from V and 7 from J, leaving 15 bases between them. This CDR3 region has 15 residues. The CDR3 bases are TGCGCCAGCAGCCAAGAATTAGTCTTAGGCCTTGAAGCTTTCTTT. Its translation: CASSQELVLGLEAFF.

This clone showed up just once. This chain links TRBV5-1 with TRBJ2-1, with a weak D call TRBD2 (5 bases). CDR1 SGHRS and CDR2 YFSETQ come from the germline V gene. The CDR3 extends over 15 amino acids. V lost 0 bases and J lost 6, with 13 bases in between. CDR3 amino acids: CASSLDGPAGNEQFF. DNA of the CDR3: TGCGCCAGCAGCTTGGACGGGCCTGCGGGCAATGAGCAGTTCTTC.

V gene TRBV5-4 combines with J gene TRBJ2-1; D possibly corresponds to TRBD2 (6 bases). V lost 0 bases and J 2 bases, leaving 9 bases between the germline ends. The CDR3 consists of 15 residues. Germline V gives CDR1 SGHNT, CDR2 YYREEE (reference sequence). The CDR3 DNA reads TGTGCCAGCAGCTTGGAAGCGGGCCCCTACAATGAGCAGTTCTTC. Its protein product is CASSLEAGPYNEQFF.

The chain links TRBV7-9 to TRBJ2-5; 9 nucleotides agree with TRBD2. Germline CDR1 reads SEHNR; CDR2 reads FQNEAQ (reference sequence). This CDR3 spans 16 amino acids. The junction had 6 bases not matched to a gene; V was cut back by 1 base and J by 3 bases. CDR3 amino acids: CASSLVNSGGKETQYF. In nucleotides, the CDR3 is TGTGCCAGCAGCTTAGTGAATAGCGGGGGCAAAGAGACCCAGTACTTC. The complete variable domain, with remaining parts taken from reference TRBV7-9 and TRBJ2-5, reads DTGVSQNPRHKITKRGQNVTFRCDPISEHNRLYWYRQTLGQGPEFLTYFQNEAQLEKSRLLSDRFSAERPKGSFSTLEIQRTEQGDSAMYLCASSLVNSGGKETQYFGPGTRLLVL.

The chain recombines TRBV5-5 with TRBJ1-2; possible D gene TRBD1, 6 bases. Trimming shortened V by 4 bases and J by 7 bases, and 17 bases separated the two germline ends. CDR3 size: 14 residues. Germline CDR1 and CDR2: SGHKS and YYEKEE (reference sequence). The DNA for the CDR3 is TGTGCCAGCAGCGCAAGATTGGGGGCGCTTGGCTACACCTTC. Residues: CASSARLGALGYTF.

In this sample, this clone turned up a few times. The V call is TRBV7-9, the J call TRBJ2-7, with D possibly TRBD2 on 5 matching bases. V was clipped by 1 base and J by 3 bases, with 7 bases between them. Germline CDR1 SEHNR, CDR2 FQNEAQ (reference sequence). The CDR3 has 13 residues. CDR3 residues: CASSLGRDYEQYF. CDR3 nucleotides: TGTGCCAGCAGCTTAGGTCGGGACTACGAGCAGTACTTC.

This chain links TRBV7-9 with TRBJ2-7, with D unclear. Trimming cost V 5 bases and J 3 bases, with 14 bases left between them. This CDR3 has 14 residues. Germline-derived CDR1 and CDR2 are SEHNR and FQNEAQ (reference sequence). The CDR3 sequence: CASSPADGRYEQYV. In nucleotides, the CDR3 is TGTGCCAGCAGCCCCGCGGACGGACGCTACGAGCAGTACGTC.

The chain links TRBV6-1 to TRBJ1-5, with 8 bases that match TRBD1. Germline V CDR1 and CDR2: MNHNS, SASEGT. V was pared by 4 bases and J by 3 bases, with 17 bases of the junction left unmatched. This CDR3 has 19 amino acids. CDR3 loop: CASSGRTGRNQANNQPQHF. In DNA, the CDR3 is TGTGCCAGCAGTGGGAGGACAGGGAGGAACCAGGCCAACAATCAGCCCCAGCATTTT.

This clone was seen more than once but under ten times. The chain has TRBV13 and TRBJ1-2, with TRBD1 as a possible D gene (5 bases). V was clipped by 5 bases and J by 6 bases, with 13 bases between them. Looked up from germline, CDR1 is PRHDT and CDR2 is FYEKMQ (reference sequence). CDR3 length equals 13 residues. The CDR3 DNA follows: TGTGCCAGCAGCCCACGGGGGGTGAATGGCTACACCTTC. Residues: CASSPRGVNGYTF.

The chain couples TRBV12-5 to TRBJ2-2; the D is unclear. V was shortened by 2 bases and J by 6 bases, with 13 bases between the two germline ends. CDR3 size: 15 residues. Germline V lookup: CDR1 LGHNT, CDR2 FRNRAP. The CDR3 DNA is TGTGCTAGTGGTTTGAGGGAAAGCGCGGCCGGGGAGCTGTTTTTT. This codes for CASGLRESAAGELFF.

The chain joins TRBV2 to TRBJ1-3; 7 bases map to TRBD1. Germline V gene sequence: CDR1 SNHLY, CDR2 FYNNEI. V lost 1 base and J lost 1; bases outside the gene matches: 4. This CDR3 contains 16 residues. This CDR3 reads CASSEGQGRSGNTIYF. The CDR3 bases are TGTGCCAGCAGTGAAGGACAGGGAAGATCTGGAAACACCATATATTTT.

This clone was detected only once. The chain is built from TRBV21-1 and TRBJ2-3; no DNA check was done on the table's D call, TRBD2. TRBV21-1 is a pseudogene locus. CDR3 length equals 15 residues. In DNA form, the CDR3 reads TGTGCCAGCAGCAAATGCGGGGTGTGCACAGATACGCAGTATTTT. As protein: CASSKCGVCTDTQYF.

The gene calls are TRBV4-1 and TRBJ1-3; D remains unclear. This CDR3 has 16 amino acids. Germline CDR1 and CDR2: MGHRA and YSYEKL. Trimming left V 8 bases short and J 0 bases short, with 17 bases between. The CDR3 DNA reads TGCGCCAGCCGTCGGCCGGGTACGAGCTCTGGAAACACCATATATTTT. This codes for CASRRPGTSSGNTIYF.

This chain joins TRBV5-1 and TRBJ2-2; 9 nucleotides agree with TRBD2. The CDR3 has 18 amino acids. Germline V gives CDR1 SGHRS, CDR2 YFSETQ. V was clipped by 0 bases and J by 4 bases; unmatched bases: 10. CDR3 in amino acids: CASSLVLLAGVSTGELFF. The CDR3, as DNA: TGCGCCAGCAGCTTGGTTTTGTTAGCGGGAGTAAGCACCGGGGAGCTGTTTTTT.